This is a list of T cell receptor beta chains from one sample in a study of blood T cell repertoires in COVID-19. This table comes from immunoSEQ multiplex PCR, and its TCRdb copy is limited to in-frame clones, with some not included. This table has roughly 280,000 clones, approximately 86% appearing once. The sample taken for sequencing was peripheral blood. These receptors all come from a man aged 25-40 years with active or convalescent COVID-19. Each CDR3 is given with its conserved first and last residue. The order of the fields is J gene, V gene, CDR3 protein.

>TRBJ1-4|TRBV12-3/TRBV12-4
CASKRQGFEKLFF
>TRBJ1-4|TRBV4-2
CASSRGGAVNEKLFF
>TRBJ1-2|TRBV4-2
CASSQESPDRVRGYTF
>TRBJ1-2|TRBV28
CASSAPGIKAGTGYGYTF
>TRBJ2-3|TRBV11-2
CASSLKEADTQYF
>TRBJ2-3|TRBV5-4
CASERGGLMDTQYF
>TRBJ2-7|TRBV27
CASSFRWTSGASYEQYF
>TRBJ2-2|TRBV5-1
CASSLVRGSTGELFF
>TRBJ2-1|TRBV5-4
CASSFGTYDNEQFF
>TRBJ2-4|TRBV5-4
CASSLDRGNIQYF
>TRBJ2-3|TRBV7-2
CASSQLGLPGADTQYF
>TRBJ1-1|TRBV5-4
CASKWVEGTEAFF
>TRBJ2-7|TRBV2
CASSDHGLGRGSVEQYF
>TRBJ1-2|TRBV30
CAWRTGGGLAGYTF
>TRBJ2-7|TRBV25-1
CASRNRGTGAGQYF
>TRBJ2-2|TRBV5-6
CASRTPGQGRAGELFF
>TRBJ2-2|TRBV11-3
CASSLRGGELFF
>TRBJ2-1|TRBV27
CASSLWGDSPKDNEQFF
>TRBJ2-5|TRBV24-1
CATSAGELTGGRQETQYF
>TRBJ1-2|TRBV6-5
CASSIGDRTGNGYTF
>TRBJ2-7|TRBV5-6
CASSLGAARSYEQYF
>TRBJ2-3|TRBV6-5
CASKIRSMVTDTQYF
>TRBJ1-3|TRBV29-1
CSVGLPSRDRVGNTIYF
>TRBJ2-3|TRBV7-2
CASSRLRGTDTQYF
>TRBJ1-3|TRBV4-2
CASSQIALTGGRSGNTIYF
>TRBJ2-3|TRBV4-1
CASSHSLAGSTDTQYF
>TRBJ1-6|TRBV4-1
CASSQQRLNSPLHF
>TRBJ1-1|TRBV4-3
CASSQDTGAGTEAFF
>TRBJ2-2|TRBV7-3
CASSAGTTNTGELFF
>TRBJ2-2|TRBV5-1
CASSLRQGAGELFF
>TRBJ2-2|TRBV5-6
CASSLARQPDGELFF
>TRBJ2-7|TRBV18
CASSRRLAGGTSSYEQYF
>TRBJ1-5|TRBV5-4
CASSLGVNQPQHF
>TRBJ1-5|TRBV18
CASSPETGAGNQPQHF
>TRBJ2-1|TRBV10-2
CASAGTGGVSEQFF
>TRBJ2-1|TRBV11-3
CASSLGLTFDEQFF
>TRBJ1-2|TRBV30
CAWSSHPRYRLNYGYTF
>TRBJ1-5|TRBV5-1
CASSLGDSYNQPQHF
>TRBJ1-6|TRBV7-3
CASSLTGAGSPLHF
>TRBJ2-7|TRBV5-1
CASSFPGENEQYF
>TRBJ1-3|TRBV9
CASSGGTTGNTIYF
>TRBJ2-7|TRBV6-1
CASSEWQGYEQYF
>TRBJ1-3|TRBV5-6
CASSLGERNTIYF
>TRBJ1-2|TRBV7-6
CASSPGRNNYGYTF
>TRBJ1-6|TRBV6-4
CASREGGASNSPLHF
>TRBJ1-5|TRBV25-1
CASSASVADRDSNQPQHF
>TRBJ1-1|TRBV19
CASILTVANTEAFF
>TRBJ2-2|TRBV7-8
CASSLPGVGSGELFF
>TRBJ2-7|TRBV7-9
CASSFSGGAYEQYF
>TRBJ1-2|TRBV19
CASRSRQNYGYTF
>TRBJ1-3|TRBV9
CASSLVGQGLSGNTIYF
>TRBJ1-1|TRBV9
CASSVEGNTEAFF
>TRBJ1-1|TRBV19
CASSIAPGMNTEAFF
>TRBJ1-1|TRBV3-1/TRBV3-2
CASSQDGETEAFF
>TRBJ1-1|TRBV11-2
CASRDWKGAGTEAFF
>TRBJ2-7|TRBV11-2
CASSPLRRQGAYEQYF
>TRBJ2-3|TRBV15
CATSRTGIGTDTQYF
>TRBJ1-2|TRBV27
CASSTLGPGQIWGYTF
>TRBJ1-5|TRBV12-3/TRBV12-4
CASSLLRDRGKHF
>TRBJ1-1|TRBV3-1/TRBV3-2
CASSLPNTEAFF